This T cell receptor beta chain originates from a study of control samples from healthy donors and cancer patients (dated by TCRdb to 2020 to 2021). This clone has more than one count but fewer than ten. Its antigen is unknown. Base qualities are not recorded, but no much larger clone differs from it by a single base. Receptors were amplified or captured by the immunoSEQ multiplex PCR assay. What TCRdb holds here is the immuneACCESS table cut down to in-frame rearrangements. Part of the clones is not present; checked against another copy, under half of the missing clones reflect an unresolved V gene, and the others are unexplained. A total of about 170,000 clones appear in this sample, roughly 90% of them only once. The biggest ten clones account for 12% of the sample. The CDR3 holds 16 amino acids from the cysteine to the phenylalanine. The only DNA kept is the CDR3, 48 bases in frame from the first base. CDR1 and CDR2, looked up from the germline V gene, are SGDLS and YYNGEE. V is cut back by 2 bases and J by 0 bases, with 4 bases in the junction unmatched.

This chain joins TRBV9 to TRBJ1-4; 7 junctional bases match TRBD1. The sequence derives from a man in his thirties or forties in good health. Sequencing was carried out using blood. The CDR3 reads as follows: CASSVGTGATNEKLFF. The bases read TGTGCCAGCAGCGTGGGCACAGGGGCAACTAATGAAAAACTGTTTTTT.